Listed below are T cell receptor beta chains from one sample, sequenced in a study of tumor and adjacent non-tumor tissue in lung cancer. TCRdb re-derived calls from the multiplex PCR reads in MiXCR, one entry per CDR3 protein. Of 60,000 to 90,000 distinct CDR3 sequences listed, around 70% were seen once; the top ten hold around a quarter. The sample taken for sequencing was distant non-tumor lung tissue. The source of these receptors is a woman aged 50 to 60 with non-small cell lung cancer. CDR3s include the opening cysteine and the closing phenylalanine or tryptophan. D genes are given only for firm matches. Expanded clones are given a class, and other clones once, few, many or no size at all.

J gene	D gene	clone size	V gene	CDR3 DNA	CDR3 protein
TRBJ1-1	NA	NA	TRBV6-6	TGTGCCAGCACTCCCGCCAACGGGAACACTGAAGCTTTCTTT	CASTPANGNTEAFF
TRBJ2-1	NA	NA	TRBV4-1	TGCGCCAGCAGCCAAGATCGCACAGTATACATTGAGCAGTTCTTC	CASSQDRTVYIEQFF
TRBJ2-6	NA	many	TRBV6-5	TGTGCCAGCAGTCCCTCCGCGTCTTCTGGGGCCAACGTCCTGACTTTC	CASSPSASSGANVLTF
TRBJ2-1	TRBD1	many	TRBV6-2/TRBV6-3	TGTGCCAGTGGAGGACAGGGGGCCTGGGGCGAGCAGTTCTTC	CASGGQGAWGEQFF
TRBJ1-2	NA	NA	TRBV28	TGTGCTTCAACCGGGCACCTAGGGGGATACACCTTC	CASTGHLGGYTF
TRBJ2-2	TRBD2	medium-sized	TRBV29-1	TGCAGCGTTGTTCTCCTGGCGGGAGGGGTCGGGGAGCTGTTTTTT	CSVVLLAGGVGELFF
TRBJ2-4	NA	NA	TRBV19	NA	CASTLFGQGTLYF
TRBJ1-2	TRBD1	NA	TRBV4-2	TGTGCCTGCAGGCAAGAGCAGGGGGGCCACTATGGCTACACCTTC	CACRQEQGGHYGYTF
TRBJ2-2	TRBD1	once	TRBV12-3/TRBV12-4	TGTGCCAGCCATAGGACAGGGGGCACCGGGGAGCTGTTTTTT	CASHRTGGTGELFF
TRBJ2-2	NA	NA	TRBV29-1	NA	CSVGLGIGELFF
TRBJ1-6	NA	NA	TRBV6-5	TGTGCCAACAAGGGGGTCCGGTTCCATTCAGCCCTCCACTTT	CANKGVRFHSALHF
TRBJ2-5	NA	NA	TRBV20-1	TGCAGTGCCCAACACCAAGTGATCCAAGAGACCCAGTACTTT	CSAQHQVIQETQYF
TRBJ1-2	NA	NA	TRBV6-5	TGTACCAGCAGGTCGAGCAGGGGAAACTATGGCTACACCTTC	CTSRSSRGNYGYTF
TRBJ2-7	NA	NA	TRBV7-8	TGTGCCAGCAGCCTGGACAGGGAGGGAGACTACGAACAGTACTTC	CASSLDREGDYEQYF
TRBJ2-1	TRBD1	few	TRBV24-1	TGTGCCACCAAGGCAGGGGGAAACAATGAGCAGTTCTTC	CATKAGGNNEQFF
TRBJ1-2	NA	NA	TRBV11-2	TGCGCATGCAGCTTAACACGTACTAACTATGGCTACACCTTC	CACSLTRTNYGYTF
TRBJ2-1	NA	NA	TRBV28	TGTGCCGGCACCTCTCTGGGGGATAGCTCCTACTATGAGCAGTTCTTC	CAGTSLGDSSYYEQFF
TRBJ2-1	NA	many	TRBV6-6	TGTGCCAGCAGTTACTTTGGGGGGAGAAACAATGAGCAGTTCTTC	CASSYFGGRNNEQFF
TRBJ2-7	NA	NA	TRBV11-2	TGTACCAGCAGTTTAGGTGGACAAAGCTCCTACGAGCAGTACTTC	CTSSLGGQSSYEQYF
TRBJ1-4	NA	few	TRBV5-4	TGTACCAGCAGCTTGGGTAATGAAAAACTGTTTTTT	CTSSLGNEKLFF